Described below is a single TCR beta chain sequence and its context. Its cognate antigen has yet to be identified. Base-call qualities are not available, and no considerably larger clone is one nucleotide away. Participants in the prospective study were aged roughly 18 to 89 years, lived in under 30 United States geographic areas, and enrolled through a virtual design. To assign participants to cohorts, the prospective study relied on clinical history that participants themselves reported in a screening survey and a study questionnaire. Recovered participants in ImmuneRACE Cohort 3 were defined as having two consecutive negative NP/OP PCR tests, clearance from a healthcare professional, or resolution of symptoms. In the prospective study, mobile phlebotomists collected whole blood, serum and a nasopharyngeal or oropharyngeal swab from each participant. Additional blood draws and questionnaires over an approximately two-month period could optionally be provided by prospective study participants. Blood samples from the prospective study were shipped frozen or at room temperature prior to DNA extraction.

This specimen belongs to a study of blood T cell repertoires in COVID-19 (dated by TCRdb to about 2020). For context, the study as a whole: Samples covering the acute and convalescent phases of COVID-19 were provided by collaborators in the United States, Italy and Spain. The prospective study material was composed of cDNA or gDNA derived from T cells, B-cell-depleted T cells, or PBMCs. Deeply sampled blood TCRbeta repertoires from subjects exposed to, actively infected with, or recovered from COVID-19 were included in the dataset. The repertoires were released in a freely available public database intended as a resource for research on the immune response to SARS-CoV-2. Samples were obtained from the ongoing ImmuneRACE study (first 160 participants) and from over 1,000 subjects provided by 6 global collaborators. Nearly every sample came with metadata listing a de-identified subject ID, COVID-19 status, age in years and sex. Where HLA class I and class II types were available, the types were taken from metadata supplied by the sample provider, not from assay-based typing. Beyond this particular receptor, the publication reports: The amount of clinical and demographic metadata varied by source and participant and was provided uncurated.

Measured from the cysteine to the phenylalanine, the CDR3 is 15 residues long. Solely the CDR3 DNA is kept, with 45 bases framed from the first base. V loses 4 bases, J loses 4 bases, and the germline ends lie 16 bases apart. CDR1 and CDR2 were assigned from the germline V gene (reference sequence) as SEHNR and FQNEAQ. TCRbeta CDR3 regions were amplified from genomic DNA by means of the immunoSEQ Assay, a bias-controlled multiplex PCR. In the original analysis: Within the assay, amplification of reference gene primers was used to estimate how many nucleated cells each sample contained. Sequence reads were collapsed and filtered to measure the absolute abundance of every unique TCRbeta CDR3 rearrangement. For each sample, productive Simpson clonality was calculated as the square root of Simpson's diversity index over productive rearrangements. Entries here come from immuneACCESS through TCRdb and include only in-frame sequences with V and J called. Some clones fail to appear in such tables; in the studies checked, an unresolved V gene covers under half of the shortfall, and the cause of the remainder is unknown. For V, J and clone size, that table is used; D and trimming come from the DNA. In all, the sample holds roughly 380,000 clones, and 70% to 90% of those were seen once. Around 1.3% of the sample belongs to the ten largest clones.

The sample consisted of PBMCs or T cells enriched from blood (not recorded which). This receptor was obtained from a man aged 30 to 45 who had recovered from COVID-19. Recombination joined TRBV7-9 with TRBJ1-1; tentative D gene TRBD1, with 5 bases matching. The nucleotide sequence reads as follows: TGTGCCAGCAGCTCCCCCCAGGGTACTCCCACTGAAGCTTTCTTT. Its translation is CASSSPQGTPTEAFF.